This is a list of T cell receptor beta chains from one sample in a study of blood T cell repertoires in COVID-19. Sequenced by immunoSEQ multiplex PCR; TCRdb stores in-frame clones only, minus some. Of about 170,000 clones listed, approximately 86% are singletons. The sample taken for sequencing was peripheral blood. These receptors originate from a woman older than 75 with COVID-19, enrolled during active disease. The CDR3 runs from the conserved cysteine through the conserved F or W. The D gene is left open where the match is weak. The size field is filled for only some rows; it gives once, few, many or a size class.

CDR3 DNA: TGCGCCAGCAGCGAGGGGGCTGGGGCCAACGTCCTGACTTTC; CDR3 protein: CASSEGAGANVLTF; V gene: TRBV5-1; D gene: .; clone size: .; J gene: TRBJ2-6
CDR3 DNA: TGTGCCAGCAGCTTATTCGGGGGGAACAATGAGCAGTTCTTC; CDR3 protein: CASSLFGGNNEQFF; V gene: TRBV7-3; D gene: TRBD2; clone size: few; J gene: TRBJ2-1
CDR3 DNA: TGTGCCAGCGCCGGAGGGTCCACAGATACGCAGTATTTT; CDR3 protein: CASAGGSTDTQYF; V gene: TRBV7-9; D gene: .; clone size: .; J gene: TRBJ2-3
CDR3 DNA: TGCGCCAGCAGCTTGGCCCCGGGGGGCAATCAGCCCCAGCATTTT; CDR3 protein: CASSLAPGGNQPQHF; V gene: TRBV5-1; D gene: .; clone size: .; J gene: TRBJ1-5
CDR3 DNA: TGCAGCTCAACTAAGGGGACATCGGCGGAGACCCAGTACTTC; CDR3 protein: CSSTKGTSAETQYF; V gene: TRBV29-1; D gene: .; clone size: .; J gene: TRBJ2-5
CDR3 DNA: TGTGCCACCAGTGATTGGACTAGCGGGAACACAGATACGCAGTATTTT; CDR3 protein: CATSDWTSGNTDTQYF; V gene: TRBV24-1; D gene: TRBD2; clone size: .; J gene: TRBJ2-3
CDR3 DNA: TGCGCCAGCGCCCGGGAGACCCAGTACTTC; CDR3 protein: CASARETQYF; V gene: TRBV10-2; D gene: .; clone size: .; J gene: TRBJ2-5
CDR3 DNA: TGTGCCAGCAGCGCTCTTGCCGGGAGAGGGGTTTCTACGGGAGGGCTGTTTTTT; CDR3 protein: CASSALAGRGVSTGGLFF; V gene: TRBV3-1/TRBV3-2; D gene: .; clone size: .; J gene: TRBJ1-4
CDR3 DNA: TGTGCCTTAAAGGGGGCCTCCTACGAGCAGTACTTC; CDR3 protein: CALKGASYEQYF; V gene: TRBV6-5; D gene: TRBD1; clone size: .; J gene: TRBJ2-7
CDR3 DNA: TGTGCCAGCAGCCAACCAGACAGACCTTATGGCTACACCTTC; CDR3 protein: CASSQPDRPYGYTF; V gene: TRBV4-2; D gene: .; clone size: .; J gene: TRBJ1-2
CDR3 DNA: TGTGCCAGCAGTTTCACTGGTTATCAGCCCCAGCATTTT; CDR3 protein: CASSFTGYQPQHF; V gene: TRBV28; D gene: .; clone size: .; J gene: TRBJ1-5
CDR3 DNA: TGTGCCCCGGAGGGTTCCGCGGGACAGAGCTACGAGCAGTACTTC; CDR3 protein: CAPEGSAGQSYEQYF; V gene: TRBV12-5; D gene: .; clone size: .; J gene: TRBJ2-7
CDR3 DNA: TGTGCCAGCAGCCCCAGGGGACTAGCGGGAGTCTACGAGCAGTACTTC; CDR3 protein: CASSPRGLAGVYEQYF; V gene: TRBV5-8; D gene: TRBD2; clone size: .; J gene: TRBJ2-7
CDR3 DNA: TGCGCCAGCAGCGTTTACAGGGGGAGCAATCAGCCCCAGCATTTT; CDR3 protein: CASSVYRGSNQPQHF; V gene: TRBV4-1; D gene: TRBD1; clone size: few; J gene: TRBJ1-5
CDR3 DNA: TGTGCCAGCACCCGAATAGCGGGGGGGGGATATGAGCAGTACTTC; CDR3 protein: CASTRIAGGGYEQYF; V gene: TRBV7-2; D gene: TRBD2; clone size: .; J gene: TRBJ2-7
CDR3 DNA: TGTGCCAGCAGTGAACAGGGGGCAAACTATGGCTACACCTTC; CDR3 protein: CASSEQGANYGYTF; V gene: TRBV6-1; D gene: TRBD1; clone size: .; J gene: TRBJ1-2
CDR3 DNA: TGTGCCAGCTCACGGAGCGCCGCATCCTACAATGAGCAGTTCTTC; CDR3 protein: CASSRSAASYNEQFF; V gene: TRBV18; D gene: .; clone size: .; J gene: TRBJ2-1
CDR3 DNA: TGTGCCAGCAGCCAAGCTGGACAGGGCGCTGAAGCTTTCTTT; CDR3 protein: CASSQAGQGAEAFF; V gene: TRBV3-1/TRBV3-2; D gene: TRBD1; clone size: .; J gene: TRBJ1-1
CDR3 DNA: TGCGCCAGCAGCACAACTAGCGGGGGGACCGGGGAGCTGTTTTTT; CDR3 protein: CASSTTSGGTGELFF; V gene: TRBV5-1; D gene: TRBD2; clone size: .; J gene: TRBJ2-2
CDR3 DNA: TGTGCCAGCACTCGACAGGGGAACACCATATATTTT; CDR3 protein: CASTRQGNTIYF; V gene: TRBV12-3/TRBV12-4; D gene: TRBD1; clone size: .; J gene: TRBJ1-3
CDR3 DNA: TGTGCCAGCAGGCTGACAGGAGCCAAAAACATTCAGTACTTC; CDR3 protein: CASRLTGAKNIQYF; V gene: TRBV6-5; D gene: .; clone size: few; J gene: TRBJ2-4
CDR3 DNA: TGTGCCAGCACGGGGGGGAGTACTGAAGCTTTCTTT; CDR3 protein: CASTGGSTEAFF; V gene: TRBV5-8; D gene: .; clone size: once; J gene: TRBJ1-1
CDR3 DNA: TGTGCCAGCAGAGTAAAGCGTTTCGACGAGCAGTACTTC; CDR3 protein: CASRVKRFDEQYF; V gene: TRBV21-1; D gene: .; clone size: .; J gene: TRBJ2-7
CDR3 DNA: TGTGCCAGCAGCTTACAGGGGGCTGGGGAAAAACTGTTTTTT; CDR3 protein: CASSLQGAGEKLFF; V gene: TRBV5-6; D gene: TRBD1; clone size: .; J gene: TRBJ1-4
CDR3 DNA: TGTGCCAGCAGTGAATCGGCCCAGGGCTATGGCTACACCTTC; CDR3 protein: CASSESAQGYGYTF; V gene: TRBV25-1; D gene: .; clone size: once; J gene: TRBJ1-2
CDR3 DNA: TGTGCCAGCAGACCCTGGGGGCAGGCACGAAACTATGGCTACACCTTC; CDR3 protein: CASRPWGQARNYGYTF; V gene: TRBV2; D gene: .; clone size: .; J gene: TRBJ1-2
CDR3 DNA: TGTGCCAGCAGCCAAGACTCTCAAAGCGGGAACTTCTATCAGTTCTTC; CDR3 protein: CASSQDSQSGNFYQFF; V gene: TRBV3-1/TRBV3-2; D gene: TRBD2; clone size: .; J gene: TRBJ2-1
CDR3 DNA: TGCGCCAGCAGTGAGTCTCCGGGTGGGTCTGAAGCTTTCTTT; CDR3 protein: CASSESPGGSEAFF; V gene: TRBV10-1; D gene: .; clone size: .; J gene: TRBJ1-1
CDR3 DNA: TGTGCCAGCAGCCAAAGCCTGATCGGGACAGGGGTAGGTGGAAACACCATATATTTT; CDR3 protein: CASSQSLIGTGVGGNTIYF; V gene: TRBV4-2; D gene: TRBD1; clone size: .; J gene: TRBJ1-3
CDR3 DNA: TGTGCCATCAGTGAGGGACAGGGGAACTATGGCTACACCTTC; CDR3 protein: CAISEGQGNYGYTF; V gene: TRBV10-3; D gene: TRBD1; clone size: .; J gene: TRBJ1-2
CDR3 DNA: TGCAGCGTTGACCGAGGCGAAGATACGCAGTATTTT; CDR3 protein: CSVDRGEDTQYF; V gene: TRBV29-1; D gene: .; clone size: .; J gene: TRBJ2-3
CDR3 DNA: TGTGCCAGCACCCTGGCGGGGCCGTCCGAGCAGTACTTC; CDR3 protein: CASTLAGPSEQYF; V gene: TRBV6-1; D gene: .; clone size: .; J gene: TRBJ2-7
CDR3 DNA: TGTGCCAGCAGTTTAACGGGTTATTGGAATGAGCAGTTCTTC; CDR3 protein: CASSLTGYWNEQFF; V gene: TRBV27; D gene: .; clone size: .; J gene: TRBJ2-1
CDR3 DNA: TGTGCCAGAGACAGGGGGAGAAACAATGAGCAGTTCTTC; CDR3 protein: CARDRGRNNEQFF; V gene: TRBV2; D gene: TRBD1; clone size: few; J gene: TRBJ2-1
CDR3 DNA: TGTGCCAGCTCAGGGGAAAGCAATCAGCCCCAGCATTTT; CDR3 protein: CASSGESNQPQHF; V gene: TRBV2; D gene: .; clone size: .; J gene: TRBJ1-5
CDR3 DNA: TGTGCCAGCAGCCACCAGGGGAGATACACTGAAGCTTTCTTT; CDR3 protein: CASSHQGRYTEAFF; V gene: TRBV3-1/TRBV3-2; D gene: .; clone size: .; J gene: TRBJ1-1
CDR3 DNA: TGTGCCAGCAGCCCTGGACCCCAGGGGGATCAGCCCCAGCATTTT; CDR3 protein: CASSPGPQGDQPQHF; V gene: TRBV4-2; D gene: TRBD1; clone size: .; J gene: TRBJ1-5
CDR3 DNA: TGTGCCAGCTCACCGAACGTCCAGGGGGCAGGTACTGAAGCTTTCTTT; CDR3 protein: CASSPNVQGAGTEAFF; V gene: TRBV18; D gene: TRBD1; clone size: .; J gene: TRBJ1-1
CDR3 DNA: TGTGCCAGCAGTGCGACAGGCTATGGCTACACCTTC; CDR3 protein: CASSATGYGYTF; V gene: TRBV12-3/TRBV12-4; D gene: .; clone size: .; J gene: TRBJ1-2
CDR3 DNA: TGTGCTAGTGGACCCCCGGGTTCTGCCCGCGGCTACACCTTC; CDR3 protein: CASGPPGSARGYTF; V gene: TRBV12-5; D gene: .; clone size: once; J gene: TRBJ1-2
CDR3 DNA: TGTGCCAGCAGCTTCCCACCGGGTTATAGCAATCAGCCCCAGCATTTT; CDR3 protein: CASSFPPGYSNQPQHF; V gene: TRBV7-3; D gene: .; clone size: many; J gene: TRBJ1-5
CDR3 DNA: TGTGCCAGCTCACCAATAGGAGAGGATAAGCTGTTTTTT; CDR3 protein: CASSPIGEDKLFF; V gene: TRBV18; D gene: .; clone size: .; J gene: TRBJ2-2
CDR3 DNA: TGTGCCAGCAGCTCACGGGGGAACACTGAAGCTTTCTTT; CDR3 protein: CASSSRGNTEAFF; V gene: TRBV7-3; D gene: .; clone size: few; J gene: TRBJ1-1
CDR3 DNA: TGTGCCAGCAGTCTTAGATGGACAGGTCGAAACACCGGGGAGCTGTTTTTT; CDR3 protein: CASSLRWTGRNTGELFF; V gene: TRBV28; D gene: TRBD1; clone size: .; J gene: TRBJ2-2
CDR3 DNA: TGTGCCAGTAGGGACTCCGCCGGTAATTCACCCCTCCACTTT; CDR3 protein: CASRDSAGNSPLHF; V gene: TRBV19; D gene: .; clone size: .; J gene: TRBJ1-6
CDR3 DNA: TGCGCCAGCAGCAAGCGGACAGGGAGCTCCTACGAGCAGTACTTC; CDR3 protein: CASSKRTGSSYEQYF; V gene: TRBV4-1; D gene: TRBD1; clone size: .; J gene: TRBJ2-7
CDR3 DNA: TGTGCCAGCAGCAACAGGGCCAACGGGGGGGGTGAGCAGTTCTTC; CDR3 protein: CASSNRANGGGEQFF; V gene: TRBV7-2; D gene: TRBD2; clone size: .; J gene: TRBJ2-1
CDR3 DNA: TGTGCCAGCAGCTTACCTAGCGGCTCGAACACCGGGGAGCTGTTTTTT; CDR3 protein: CASSLPSGSNTGELFF; V gene: TRBV7-9; D gene: TRBD2; clone size: .; J gene: TRBJ2-2
CDR3 DNA: TGTGCCAGCAGTGAAGTGTCAGGGTGGGATGAGCAGTTCTTC; CDR3 protein: CASSEVSGWDEQFF; V gene: TRBV6-1; D gene: .; clone size: .; J gene: TRBJ2-1
CDR3 DNA: TGTGCCACCAGTGACCAGGGGACAGGGGGTAATGAGCAGTTCTTC; CDR3 protein: CATSDQGTGGNEQFF; V gene: TRBV24-1; D gene: TRBD1; clone size: .; J gene: TRBJ2-1
CDR3 DNA: TGTGCCAGCAGCTTGGGGGGACAGGGCCATTCACCCCTCCACTTT; CDR3 protein: CASSLGGQGHSPLHF; V gene: TRBV5-4; D gene: TRBD1; clone size: .; J gene: TRBJ1-6
CDR3 DNA: TGTGCCAGCAGTTACCAGGCGACTAATGAAAAACTGTTTTTT; CDR3 protein: CASSYQATNEKLFF; V gene: TRBV6-6; D gene: .; clone size: .; J gene: TRBJ1-4
CDR3 DNA: TGTGCCAGCAGCACGGGACTAGCGAAGAATGAGCAGTTCTTC; CDR3 protein: CASSTGLAKNEQFF; V gene: TRBV3-1/TRBV3-2; D gene: TRBD2; clone size: .; J gene: TRBJ2-1
CDR3 DNA: TGTGCCAGCAGTGACGGTTTCTCCTACGAGCAGTACTTC; CDR3 protein: CASSDGFSYEQYF; V gene: TRBV2; D gene: .; clone size: .; J gene: TRBJ2-7
CDR3 DNA: TGTGCCAGCAGCTTAATGGGTGGGGGGGGCCATGAGCAGTTCTTC; CDR3 protein: CASSLMGGGGHEQFF; V gene: TRBV7-2; D gene: .; clone size: .; J gene: TRBJ2-1
CDR3 DNA: TGTGCCATCAGTGACCGACGGGGGCAGGGGGTTAACTATGGCTACACCTTC; CDR3 protein: CAISDRRGQGVNYGYTF; V gene: TRBV10-3; D gene: TRBD1; clone size: .; J gene: TRBJ1-2
CDR3 DNA: TGTGCCACCAGCAGAGAACAGGGTCGGGGCACTGAAGCTTTCTTT; CDR3 protein: CATSREQGRGTEAFF; V gene: TRBV15; D gene: .; clone size: .; J gene: TRBJ1-1
CDR3 DNA: TGTGCCAGCGAGTACAGGGGGGGAGAGACCCAGTACTTC; CDR3 protein: CASEYRGGETQYF; V gene: TRBV2; D gene: .; clone size: .; J gene: TRBJ2-5